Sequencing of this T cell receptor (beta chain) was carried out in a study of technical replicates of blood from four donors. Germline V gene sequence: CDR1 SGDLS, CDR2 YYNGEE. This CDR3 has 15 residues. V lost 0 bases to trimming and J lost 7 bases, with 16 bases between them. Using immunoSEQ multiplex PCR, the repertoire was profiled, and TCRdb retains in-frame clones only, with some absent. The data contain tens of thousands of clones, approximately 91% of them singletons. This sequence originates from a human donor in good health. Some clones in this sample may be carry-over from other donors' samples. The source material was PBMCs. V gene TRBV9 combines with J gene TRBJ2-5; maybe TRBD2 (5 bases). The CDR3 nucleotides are TGTGCCAGCAGCGTAGAGGGCGGGCCCGCATGGACCCAGTACTTC. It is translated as CASSVEGGPAWTQYF.